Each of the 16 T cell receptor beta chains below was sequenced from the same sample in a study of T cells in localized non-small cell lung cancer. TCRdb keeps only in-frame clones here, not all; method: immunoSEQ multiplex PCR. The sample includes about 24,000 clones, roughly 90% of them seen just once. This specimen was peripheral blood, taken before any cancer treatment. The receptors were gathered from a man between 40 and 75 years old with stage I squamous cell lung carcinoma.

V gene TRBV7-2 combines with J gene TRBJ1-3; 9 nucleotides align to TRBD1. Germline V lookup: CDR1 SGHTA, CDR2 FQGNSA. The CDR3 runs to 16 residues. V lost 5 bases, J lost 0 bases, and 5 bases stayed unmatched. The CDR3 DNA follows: TGTGCCAGCAGCCGGACAGGGGCCCTCTCTGGAAACACCATATATTTT. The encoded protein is CASSRTGALSGNTIYF. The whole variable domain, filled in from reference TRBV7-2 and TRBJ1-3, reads GAGVSQSPSNKVTEKGKDVELRCDPISGHTALYWYRQSLGQGLEFLIYFQGNSAPDKSGLPSDRFSAERTGGSVSTLTIQRTQQEDSAVYLCASSRTGALSGNTIYFGEGSWLTVV.

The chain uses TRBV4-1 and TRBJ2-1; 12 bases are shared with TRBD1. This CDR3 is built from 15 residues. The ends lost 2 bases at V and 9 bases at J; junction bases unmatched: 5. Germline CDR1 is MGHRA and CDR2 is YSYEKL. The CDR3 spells CASSQSGQGASEQFF. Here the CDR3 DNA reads TGCGCCAGCAGCCAATCGGGACAGGGGGCAAGTGAGCAGTTCTTC.

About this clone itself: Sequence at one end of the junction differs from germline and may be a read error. CDR3 loop: CASRNPGPKGWSF. DNA for the CDR3: TGTGCCAGCCGAAACCCGGGACCAAAAGGCTGGAGCTTC. The chain recombines TRBV27 with TRBJ2-7, with D perhaps assigned TRBD1 or TRBD2 (5 bases each). The CDR3 is 13 residues long. Germline CDR1 reads MNHEY; CDR2 reads SMNVEV (reference sequence).

This chain's CDR3 is CASSSSRDRLADYGYTF. CDR3 sequence (DNA): TGTGCCAGCAGCTCCTCCCGGGACAGACTCGCTGACTATGGCTACACCTTC. This chain links TRBV27 with TRBJ1-2; 7 nucleotides match TRBD1. CDR1 and CDR2 (germline): MNHEY, SMNVEV (reference sequence). The V and J ends lost 6 bases and 3 bases, in that order; junction bases with no gene match: 16. The CDR3 extends over 17 amino acids.

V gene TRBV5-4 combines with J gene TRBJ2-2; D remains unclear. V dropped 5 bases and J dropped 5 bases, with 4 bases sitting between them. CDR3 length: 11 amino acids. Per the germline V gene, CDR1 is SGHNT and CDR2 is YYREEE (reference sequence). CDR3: CASSQTGELFF. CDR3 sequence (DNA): TGTGCCAGCAGTCAGACCGGGGAGCTGTTTTTT.

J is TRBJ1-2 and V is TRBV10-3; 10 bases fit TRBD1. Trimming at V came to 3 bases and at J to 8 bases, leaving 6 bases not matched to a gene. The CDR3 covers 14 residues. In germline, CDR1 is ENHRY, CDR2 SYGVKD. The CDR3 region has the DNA TGTGCCATCAGTGAAGGGACAGGGGTATTGGGCTACACCTTC. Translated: CAISEGTGVLGYTF.

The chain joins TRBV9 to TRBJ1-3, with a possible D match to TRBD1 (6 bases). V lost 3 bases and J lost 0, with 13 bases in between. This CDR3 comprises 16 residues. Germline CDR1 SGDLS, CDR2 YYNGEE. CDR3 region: CASSGSGVISGNTIYF. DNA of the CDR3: TGTGCCAGCAGCGGTTCAGGGGTTATCTCTGGAAACACCATATATTTT. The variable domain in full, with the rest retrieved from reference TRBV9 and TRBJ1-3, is DSGVTQTPKHLITATGQRVTLRCSPRSGDLSVYWYQQSLDQGLQFLIQYYNGEERAKGNILERFSAQQFPDLHSELNLSSLELGDSALYFCASSGSGVISGNTIYFGEGSWLTVV.

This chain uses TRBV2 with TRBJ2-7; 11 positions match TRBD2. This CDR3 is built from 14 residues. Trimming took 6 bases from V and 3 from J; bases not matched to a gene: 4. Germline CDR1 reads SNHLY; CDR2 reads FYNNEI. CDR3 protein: CASRGLADHYEQYF. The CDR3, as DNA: TGTGCCAGCAGGGGACTAGCGGATCACTACGAGCAGTACTTC.

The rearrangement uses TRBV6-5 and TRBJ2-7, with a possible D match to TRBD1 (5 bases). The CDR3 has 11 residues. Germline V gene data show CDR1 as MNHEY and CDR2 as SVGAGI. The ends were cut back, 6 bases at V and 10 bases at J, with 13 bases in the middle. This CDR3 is CASRIGDSQYF. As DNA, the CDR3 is TGTGCCAGCAGGATAGGAGACAGCCAGTACTTC.

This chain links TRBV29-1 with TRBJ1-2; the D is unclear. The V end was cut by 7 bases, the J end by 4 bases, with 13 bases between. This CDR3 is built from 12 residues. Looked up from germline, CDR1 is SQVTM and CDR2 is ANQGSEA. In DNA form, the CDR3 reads TGCAGCGCCGCGGAAGATAGCTATGGCTACACCTTC. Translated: CSAAEDSYGYTF.

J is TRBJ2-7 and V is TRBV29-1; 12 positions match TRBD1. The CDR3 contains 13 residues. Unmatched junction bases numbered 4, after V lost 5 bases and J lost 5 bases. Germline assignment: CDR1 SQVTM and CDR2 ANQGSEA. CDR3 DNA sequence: TGCAGCGTTAGGGGACAGGGGGCCCACGAGCAGTACTTC. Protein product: CSVRGQGAHEQYF.

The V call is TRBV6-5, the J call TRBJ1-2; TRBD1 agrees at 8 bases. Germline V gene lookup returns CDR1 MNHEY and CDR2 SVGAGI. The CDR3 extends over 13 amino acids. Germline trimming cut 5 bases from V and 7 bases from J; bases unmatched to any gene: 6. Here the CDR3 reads CASSVTGVGGYTF. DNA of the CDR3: TGTGCCAGCAGTGTGACAGGGGTGGGTGGCTACACCTTC.

In DNA form, the CDR3 reads TGTGCCACCAGCAGAGTTCAGGGCGGTGAAGCTTTCTTT. Residues: CATSRVQGGEAFF. This chain links TRBV15 with TRBJ1-1; D may be TRBD1 (5 bases). V lost 1 base and J lost 7, with 10 bases in between. Germline V gives CDR1 LNHNV, CDR2 YYDKDF (reference sequence). The CDR3 consists of 13 residues.

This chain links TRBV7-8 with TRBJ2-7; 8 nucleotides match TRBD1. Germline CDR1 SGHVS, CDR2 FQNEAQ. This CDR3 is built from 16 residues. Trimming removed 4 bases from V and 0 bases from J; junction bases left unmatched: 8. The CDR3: CASSSKTGTGSYEQYF. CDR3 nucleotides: TGTGCCAGCAGCTCCAAAACAGGGACAGGCTCCTACGAGCAGTACTTC.

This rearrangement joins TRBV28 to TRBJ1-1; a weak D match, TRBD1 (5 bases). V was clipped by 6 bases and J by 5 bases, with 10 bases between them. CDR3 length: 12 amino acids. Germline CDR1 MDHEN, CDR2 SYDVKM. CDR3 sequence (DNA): TGTGCCAGCAGCCTCAGGGAGACTGAAGCTTTCTTT. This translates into CASSLRETEAFF.

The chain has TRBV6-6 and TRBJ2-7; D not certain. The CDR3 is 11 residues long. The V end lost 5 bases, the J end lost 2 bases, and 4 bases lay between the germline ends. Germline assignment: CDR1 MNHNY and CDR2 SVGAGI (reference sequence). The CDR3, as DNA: TGTGCCAGCAGTGCCACCTACGAGCAGTACTTC. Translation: CASSATYEQYF.